Listed below are T cell receptor beta chains from one sample, sequenced in a study of T-cell reconstitution after alpha-beta-depleted transplantation in children. TCRdb passed the PCR reads through MiXCR, listing each CDR3 protein once. Seen here are 200,000 to 250,000 distinct CDR3 sequences, roughly 9% observed once, and the top ten hold approximately 6.2%. The starting material was PBMCs from the stem cell graft donor, obtained from the stem cell graft. All receptors come from a human donor who donated a stem cell graft to a child with acute lymphoblastic leukemia. Both conserved end residues are part of each CDR3. The D gene is left open where the match is weak. The listing skips clone size in some rows; elsewhere it reads once, few, many or a size class.

TRBV7-9,-,16,TRBJ1-1,few,CASSLEGSGARTEAFF,TGTGCCAGCAGCTTAGAGGGCTCAGGGGCGAGGACTGAAGCTTTCTTT
TRBV4-3,TRBD1,13,TRBJ2-1,few,CASSLQGAHEQFF,TGCGCCAGCAGCTTACAGGGGGCGCATGAGCAGTTCTTC
TRBV18,TRBD1,13,TRBJ2-5,few,CASSATGEETQYF,TGTGCCAGCTCAGCGACAGGGGAAGAGACCCAGTACTTC
TRBV7-7,-,14,TRBJ1-5,many,CASSFLANEGPQHF,TGTGCCAGCAGCTTCTTGGCCAATGAGGGGCCCCAGCATTTT
TRBV7-9,TRBD1,16,TRBJ1-3,-,CASSLGDSESGNTIYF,TGTGCCAGCAGCTTAGGGGACAGTGAGTCTGGAAACACCATATATTTT
TRBV12-3/TRBV12-4,-,14,TRBJ1-2,-,CAAQGDINNYGYTF,TGTGCCGCCCAGGGTGATATTAATAACTATGGCTACACCTTC
TRBV18,-,16,TRBJ1-1,few,CASSPGEPLIITEAFF,TGTGCCAGCTCACCAGGGGAACCCCTCATCATTACTGAAGCTTTCTTT
TRBV4-3,TRBD1,15,TRBJ2-7,-,CASSQDRDRGYEQYF,TGCGCCAGCAGCCAAGATAGGGACAGGGGCTACGAGCAGTACTTC
TRBV4-1,-,16,TRBJ1-5,-,CASSLVSQGGNQPQHF,TGCGCCAGCAGTCTCGTATCACAGGGAGGTAATCAGCCCCAGCATTTT
TRBV27,-,12,TRBJ2-2,few,CASRIYTGELFF,TGTGCCAGCAGGATCTACACCGGGGAGCTGTTTTTT
TRBV5-1,TRBD1,14,TRBJ1-1,few,CASSSGQAPPEAFF,TGCGCCAGCAGCTCGGGACAGGCACCCCCTGAAGCTTTCTTT
TRBV29-1,-,12,TRBJ2-5,many,CSVEFNQETQYF,TGCAGCGTTGAATTTAACCAAGAGACCCAGTACTTC
TRBV7-9,-,13,TRBJ2-7,few,CASSLIFNYEQYF,TGTGCCAGCAGCTTAATATTCAACTACGAGCAGTACTTC
TRBV5-1,TRBD1,17,TRBJ2-2,medium-sized,CASSLDGQGAQGGELFF,TGCGCCAGCAGCTTGGACGGACAGGGGGCGCAAGGCGGGGAGCTGTTTTTT
TRBV4-1,-,15,TRBJ1-2,many,CASSQGTSTRYGYTF,TGCGCCAGCAGCCAGGGGACCTCTACAAGGTATGGCTACACCTTC
TRBV11-2,-,16,TRBJ2-3,many,CASSLGLLSSTDTQYF,TGTGCCAGCAGCTTAGGGTTACTCTCTAGCACAGATACGCAGTATTTT
TRBV29-1,-,16,TRBJ2-6,many,CSVVARLSAGANVLTF,TGCAGCGTTGTCGCTAGATTAAGCGCTGGGGCCAACGTCCTGACTTTC
TRBV19,-,15,TRBJ2-5,-,CASRLRGGNQETQYF,TGTGCCAGTAGACTCAGGGGAGGGAACCAAGAGACCCAGTACTTC
TRBV7-2,TRBD2,15,TRBJ2-2,-,CASSLGGGLAGELFF,TGTGCCAGCAGCTTAGGCGGGGGGCTCGCCGGGGAGCTGTTTTTT
TRBV20-1,TRBD1,15,TRBJ1-2,-,CSAYPGTAPNYGYTF,TGCAGTGCGTATCCTGGGACAGCACCAAACTATGGCTACACCTTC
TRBV29-1,-,13,TRBJ1-1,many,CSARGDRYTEAFF,TGCAGCGCCCGCGGCGACAGATACACTGAAGCTTTCTTT
TRBV3-1,-,12,TRBJ2-7,few,CASSQQAYEQYF,TGTGCCAGCAGCCAACAAGCCTACGAGCAGTACTTC
TRBV5-1,-,18,TRBJ2-6,few,CASSPTARERKGANVLTF,TGCGCCAGCAGCCCCACCGCCCGAGAGAGAAAGGGGGCCAACGTCCTGACTTTC
TRBV5-1,-,12,TRBJ2-7,many,CASSSPTYEQYF,TGCGCCAGCAGCTCCCCGACCTACGAGCAGTACTTC
TRBV9,-,12,TRBJ2-1,-,CASSVEDNEQFF,TGTGCCAGCAGCGTGGAGGACAATGAGCAGTTCTTC